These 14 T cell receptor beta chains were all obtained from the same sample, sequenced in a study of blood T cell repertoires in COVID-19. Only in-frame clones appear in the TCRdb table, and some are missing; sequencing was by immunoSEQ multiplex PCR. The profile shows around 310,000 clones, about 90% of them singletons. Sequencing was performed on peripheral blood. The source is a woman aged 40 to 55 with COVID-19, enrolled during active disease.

CDR3 protein: CASTPTRGRAGNQPQHF. For the CDR3, the DNA is TGTGCCAGTACCCCGACCAGGGGCAGGGCGGGCAATCAGCCCCAGCATTTT. This chain connects TRBV19 to TRBJ1-5; maybe TRBD1 (6 bases). Germline CDR1 LNHDA, CDR2 SQIVND (reference sequence). Trimming shortened V by 7 bases and J by 2 bases, and 21 bases separated the two germline ends. This CDR3 is built from 17 residues.

The CDR3 DNA reads TGTGCCAGCAGCGTAGGCTCAGGGGGTTTCACCGGGGAGCTGTTTTTT. Encoded protein: CASSVGSGGFTGELFF. The J gene is TRBJ2-2, the V gene TRBV9, with 7 positions matching TRBD1. Germline V gene data show CDR1 as SGDLS and CDR2 as YYNGEE. The CDR3 covers 16 residues. V lost 0 bases, J lost 4 bases, and 6 bases stayed unmatched.

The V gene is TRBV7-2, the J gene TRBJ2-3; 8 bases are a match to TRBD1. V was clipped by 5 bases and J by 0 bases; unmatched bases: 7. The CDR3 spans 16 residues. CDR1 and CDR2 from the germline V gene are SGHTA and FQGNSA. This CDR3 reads CASSQTGVSSTDTQYF. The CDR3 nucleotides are TGTGCCAGCAGCCAGACAGGGGTATCAAGCACAGATACGCAGTATTTT.

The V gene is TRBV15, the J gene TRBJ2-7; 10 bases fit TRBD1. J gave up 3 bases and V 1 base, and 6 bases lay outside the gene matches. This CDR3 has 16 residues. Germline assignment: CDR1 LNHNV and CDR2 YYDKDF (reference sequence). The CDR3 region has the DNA TGTGCCACCAGCAGAGGTGGACAGGGGGGCGGCTACGAGCAGTACTTC. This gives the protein CATSRGGQGGGYEQYF.

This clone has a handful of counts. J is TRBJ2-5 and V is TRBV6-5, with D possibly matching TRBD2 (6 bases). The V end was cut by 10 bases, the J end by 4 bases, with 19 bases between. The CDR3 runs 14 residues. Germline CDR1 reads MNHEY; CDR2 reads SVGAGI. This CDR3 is CATTPMEGIETQYF. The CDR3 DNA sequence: TGTGCCACAACCCCCATGGAGGGGATAGAGACCCAGTACTTC.

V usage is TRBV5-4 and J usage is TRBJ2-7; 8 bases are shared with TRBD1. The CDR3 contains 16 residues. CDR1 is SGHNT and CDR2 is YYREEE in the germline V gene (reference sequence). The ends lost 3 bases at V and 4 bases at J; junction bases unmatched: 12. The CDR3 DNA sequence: TGTGCCAGCAGCTCGGGACAGGCCAGGGGCCTATACGAGCAGTACTTC. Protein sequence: CASSSGQARGLYEQYF.

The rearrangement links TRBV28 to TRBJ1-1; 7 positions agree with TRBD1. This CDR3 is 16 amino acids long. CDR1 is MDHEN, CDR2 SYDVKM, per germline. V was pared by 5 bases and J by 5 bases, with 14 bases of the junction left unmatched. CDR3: CASSPPQRQGSTEAFF. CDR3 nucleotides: TGTGCCAGCAGTCCCCCCCAGCGACAGGGTAGTACTGAAGCTTTCTTT. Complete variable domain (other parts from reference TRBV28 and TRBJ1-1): DVKVTQSSRYLVKRTGEKVFLECVQDMDHENMFWYRQDPGLGLRLIYFSYDVKMKEKGDIPEGYSVSREKKERFSLILESASTNQTSMYLCASSPPQRQGSTEAFFGQGTRLTVV.

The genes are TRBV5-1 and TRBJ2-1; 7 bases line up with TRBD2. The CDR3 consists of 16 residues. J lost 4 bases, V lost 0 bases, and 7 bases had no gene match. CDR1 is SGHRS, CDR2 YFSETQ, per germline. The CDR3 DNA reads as TGCGCCAGCAGCTTGGGATGGGACTACCGTTACAATGAGCAGTTCTTC. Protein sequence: CASSLGWDYRYNEQFF.

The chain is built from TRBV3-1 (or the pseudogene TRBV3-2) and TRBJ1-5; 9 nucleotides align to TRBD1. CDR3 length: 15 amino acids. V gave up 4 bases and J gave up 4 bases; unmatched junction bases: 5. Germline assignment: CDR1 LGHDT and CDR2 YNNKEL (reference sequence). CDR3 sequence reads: CASSPGQGKNQPQHF. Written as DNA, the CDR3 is TGTGCCAGCAGCCCAGGACAGGGGAAGAATCAGCCCCAGCATTTT.

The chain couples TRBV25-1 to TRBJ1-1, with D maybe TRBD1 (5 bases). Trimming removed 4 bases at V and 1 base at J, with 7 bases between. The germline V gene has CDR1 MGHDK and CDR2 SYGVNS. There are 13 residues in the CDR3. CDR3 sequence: CASSGQTNTEAFF. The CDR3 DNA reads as TGTGCCAGCAGTGGACAGACGAACACTGAAGCTTTCTTT.

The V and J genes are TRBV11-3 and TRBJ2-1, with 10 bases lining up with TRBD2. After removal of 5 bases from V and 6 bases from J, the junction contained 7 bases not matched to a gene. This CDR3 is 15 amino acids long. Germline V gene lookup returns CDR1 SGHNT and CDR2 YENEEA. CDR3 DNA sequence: TGTGCCAGCAGCCGGAGACTAGCGGGTTTCAATGAGCAGTTCTTC. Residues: CASSRRLAGFNEQFF.

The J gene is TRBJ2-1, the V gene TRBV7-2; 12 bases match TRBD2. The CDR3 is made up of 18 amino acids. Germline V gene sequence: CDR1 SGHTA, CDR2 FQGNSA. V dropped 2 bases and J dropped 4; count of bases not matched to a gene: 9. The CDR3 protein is CASSLILAGGPQYNEQFF. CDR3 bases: TGTGCCAGCAGCTTAATCCTAGCGGGGGGGCCTCAGTACAATGAGCAGTTCTTC.

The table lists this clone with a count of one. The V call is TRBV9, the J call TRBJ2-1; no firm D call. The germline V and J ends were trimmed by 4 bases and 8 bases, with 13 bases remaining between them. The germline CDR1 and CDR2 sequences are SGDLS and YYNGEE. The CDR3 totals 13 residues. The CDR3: CASSKVAPHEQFF. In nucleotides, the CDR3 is TGTGCCAGCAGCAAAGTGGCCCCCCATGAGCAGTTCTTC.

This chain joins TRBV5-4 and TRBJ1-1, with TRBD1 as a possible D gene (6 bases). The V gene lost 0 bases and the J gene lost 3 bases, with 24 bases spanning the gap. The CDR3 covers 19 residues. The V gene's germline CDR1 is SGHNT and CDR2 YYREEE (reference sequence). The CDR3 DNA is TGTGCCAGCAGCTTGGCAGGGACACTGCCCCTCGGGAAGGACACTGAAGCTTTCTTT. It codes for CASSLAGTLPLGKDTEAFF. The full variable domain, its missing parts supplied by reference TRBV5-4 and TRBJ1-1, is ETGVTQSPTHLIKTRGQQVTLRCSSQSGHNTVSWYQQALGQGPQFIFQYYREEENGRGNFPPRFSGLQFPNYSSELNVNALELDDSALYLCASSLAGTLPLGKDTEAFFGQGTRLTVV.